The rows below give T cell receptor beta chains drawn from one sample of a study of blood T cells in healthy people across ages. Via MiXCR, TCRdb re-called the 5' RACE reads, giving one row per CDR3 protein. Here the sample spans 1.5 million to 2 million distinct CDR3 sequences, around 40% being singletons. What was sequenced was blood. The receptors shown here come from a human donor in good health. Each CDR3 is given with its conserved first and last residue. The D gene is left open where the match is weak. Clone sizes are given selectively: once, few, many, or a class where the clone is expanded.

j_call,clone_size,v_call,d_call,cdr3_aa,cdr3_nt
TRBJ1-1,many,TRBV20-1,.,CSATTGQNTEAFF,TGCAGTGCTACGACGGGACAGAACACTGAAGCTTTCTTT
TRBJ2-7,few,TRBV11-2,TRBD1,CASSFSGQGHEQYF,TGTGCCAGCAGCTTCTCGGGACAGGGCCACGAGCAGTACTTC
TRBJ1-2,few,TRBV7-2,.,CASRGAGYLRGPSFYGYTF,TGTGCCAGCAGGGGAGCAGGGTACCTTCGAGGGCCCTCCTTTTATGGCTACACCTTC
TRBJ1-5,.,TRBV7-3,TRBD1,CASSPSTGTGGNQPQHF,TGTGCCAGCAGCCCCTCAACCGGGACAGGGGGTAATCAGCCCCAGCATTTT
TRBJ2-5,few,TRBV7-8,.,CASSRDRLQETQYF,TGTGCCAGCAGCCGGGACCGCCTCCAAGAGACCCAGTACTTC
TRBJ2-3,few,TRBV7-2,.,CASLRRQESDTQYF,TGTGCCAGCTTACGGCGGCAGGAATCAGATACGCAGTATTTT
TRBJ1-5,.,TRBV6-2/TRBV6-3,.,CVSSYSGFGNQPQHF,TGTGTCAGCAGTTACTCAGGGTTTGGCAATCAGCCCCAGCATTTT
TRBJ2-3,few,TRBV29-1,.,CSGGVADTQYF,TGCAGCGGGGGGGTGGCAGATACGCAGTATTTT
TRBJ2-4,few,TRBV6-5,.,CATQTRGCGQYF,TGTGCCACCCAAACCAGGGGTTGCGGGCAGTACTTC
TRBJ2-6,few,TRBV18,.,CASSLLQDQSSGANVLTF,TGTGCCAGCTCACTACTACAGGACCAGAGCTCTGGGGCCAACGTCCTGACTTTC
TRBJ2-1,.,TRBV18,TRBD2,CASSPPASGGDEQFF,TGTGCCAGCTCACCACCGGCTAGCGGGGGGGATGAGCAGTTCTTC
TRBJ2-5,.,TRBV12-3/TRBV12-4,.,CASSLAMGETQYF,TGTGCCAGCAGTTTAGCTATGGGGGAGACCCAGTACTTC
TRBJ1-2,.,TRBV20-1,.,CSARSWTDGYTF,TGCAGTGCTAGATCCTGGACAGATGGCTACACCTTC
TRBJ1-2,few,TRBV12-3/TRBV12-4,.,CASGPGQLGYGYTF,TGTGCCAGCGGCCCGGGACAACTAGGCTATGGCTACACCTTC
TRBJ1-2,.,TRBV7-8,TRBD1,CASSLQGITGYTF,TGTGCCAGCAGCCTACAGGGGATCACTGGCTACACCTTC
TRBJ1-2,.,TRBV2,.,CASSEEGENGYTF,TGTGCCAGCAGTGAAGAGGGGGAAAATGGCTACACCTTC
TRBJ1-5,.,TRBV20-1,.,CSVFNGNQPQHF,TGCAGTGTCTTCAACGGCAATCAGCCCCAGCATTTT
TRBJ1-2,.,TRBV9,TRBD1,CASSGPTGGEGYTF,TGTGCCAGCAGCGGACCGACAGGGGGCGAGGGCTACACCTTC
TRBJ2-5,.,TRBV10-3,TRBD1,CAIRGDREETQYF,TGTGCCATCAGGGGGGACAGGGAAGAGACCCAGTACTTC
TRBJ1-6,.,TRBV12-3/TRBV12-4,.,CASSFYGNSPLHF,TGTGCCAGCAGTTTCTACGGGAATTCACCCCTCCACTTT
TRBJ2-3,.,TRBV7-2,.,CASSLGARSDTQYF,TGTGCCAGCAGCTTAGGTGCGCGGTCGGATACGCAGTATTTT
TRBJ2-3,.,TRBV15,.,CAASRGVTYGNTQYF,TGTGCCGCCAGCAGAGGGGTAACCTACGGGAATACGCAGTATTTT
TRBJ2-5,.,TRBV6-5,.,CASSYSRTYPETQYF,TGTGCCAGCAGTTACTCGAGGACCTATCCAGAGACCCAGTACTTC
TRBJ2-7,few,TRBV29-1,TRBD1,CSVVWTGTYEQYF,TGCAGCGTTGTTTGGACAGGAACCTACGAGCAGTACTTC
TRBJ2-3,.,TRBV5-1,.,CASSLGVQGSSSTDTQYF,TGCGCCAGCAGCTTGGGAGTTCAGGGATCTTCTAGCACAGATACGCAGTATTTT
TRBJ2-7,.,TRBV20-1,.,CSVRGARRFSYEQYF,TGCAGTGTCAGAGGAGCGCGGAGATTTTCTTACGAGCAGTACTTC
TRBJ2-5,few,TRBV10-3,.,CAISGFNEETQYF,TGTGCCATCAGCGGTTTTAACGAGGAGACCCAGTACTTC
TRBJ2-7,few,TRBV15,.,CATNRDRSYEQYF,TGTGCCACCAACAGAGATAGATCCTACGAGCAGTACTTC
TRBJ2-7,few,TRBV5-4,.,CASSSWQGSSYEQYF,TGTGCCAGCAGCTCTTGGCAGGGGTCTTCCTACGAGCAGTACTTC
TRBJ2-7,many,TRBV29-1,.,CSVGRKLDYEQYF,TGCAGCGTTGGCAGAAAACTCGACTACGAGCAGTACTTC
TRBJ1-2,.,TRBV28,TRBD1,CASSSTGEGVYGYTF,TGTGCCAGCAGTTCTACAGGGGAAGGAGTCTATGGCTACACCTTC
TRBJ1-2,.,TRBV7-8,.,CASSPTRDSGYTF,TGTGCCAGCAGCCCAACCAGGGATAGTGGCTACACCTTC
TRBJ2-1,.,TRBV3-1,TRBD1,CASRPQGVSSYNEQFF,TGTGCCAGCAGACCGCAGGGGGTGAGCTCCTACAATGAGCAGTTCTTC
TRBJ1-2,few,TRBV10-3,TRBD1,CAISEDRDGYTF,TGTGCCATCAGTGAAGACAGGGACGGCTACACCTTC
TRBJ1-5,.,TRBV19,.,CASSAMGGNQPQHF,TGTGCCAGTAGTGCCATGGGGGGCAATCAGCCCCAGCATTTT
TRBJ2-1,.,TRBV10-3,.,CAISESGGEQFF,TGTGCCATCAGTGAGTCGGGGGGAGAGCAGTTCTTC
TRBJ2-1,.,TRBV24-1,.,CATSDYGGSRKYEQFF,TGTGCCACCAGTGATTACGGAGGCTCACGGAAATATGAGCAGTTCTTC
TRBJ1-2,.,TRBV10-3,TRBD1,CAIPKYRTGDGYTF,TGTGCCATCCCTAAATATAGGACAGGGGACGGCTACACCTTC
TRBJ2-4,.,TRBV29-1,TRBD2,CSVLGLAEAKNIQYF,TGCAGCGTTCTGGGACTAGCGGAAGCCAAAAACATTCAGTACTTC
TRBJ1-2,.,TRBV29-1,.,CSVALVNYGYTF,TGCAGCGTTGCTCTGGTTAACTATGGCTACACCTTC
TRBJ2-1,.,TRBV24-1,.,CATSTGGHNEQFF,TGTGCCACCAGTACCGGGGGACACAATGAGCAGTTCTTC